The 12 T cell receptor beta chains below come from one sample, sequenced in a study of T cells in Graves' hyperthyroidism and ophthalmopathy. TCR beta CDR3 sequences were amplified from RNA transcripts. During a first-round RT-PCR of the TCR CDR3, the HTBI primer set was used. From the multiplex PCR reads, TCRdb called clonotypes with MiXCR, one entry per CDR3 protein. The sample carries hundreds of thousands of distinct CDR3 sequences, roughly 14% recorded once. The material sequenced was blood. These TCRs come from a woman in her thirties or forties with Graves' ophthalmopathy.

The V call is TRBV4-1, the J call TRBJ2-7; no clear D. The ends were cut back, 0 bases at V and 2 bases at J, with 8 bases in the middle. This CDR3 has 14 amino acids. Germline CDR1 and CDR2: MGHRA and YSYEKL. CDR3 bases: TGCGCCAGCAGCCAAGATTTCCAGACCTACGAGCAGTACTTC. Its protein is CASSQDFQTYEQYF.

This clonotype has more than one count but fewer than ten. This chain uses TRBV12-5 with TRBJ2-5; TRBD1 aligns across 8 bases. The CDR3 has 15 amino acids. Germline CDR1 reads LGHNT; CDR2 reads FRNRAP. V dropped 7 bases and J dropped 2; count of bases not matched to a gene: 9. The CDR3 region has the DNA TGTGCTAGTGCTTACGGACAGGGCGTACAAGAGACCCAGTACTTC. Its protein is CASAYGQGVQETQYF.

This chain uses TRBV30 with TRBJ1-1, with 12 bases lining up with TRBD1. Germline CDR1 reads GTSNPN; CDR2 reads SVGIG (reference sequence). The CDR3 length is 14 residues. After removal of 3 bases from V and 3 bases from J, the junction contained 2 bases not matched to a gene. This CDR3 is CAWRWDRGHTEAFF. For the CDR3, the DNA is TGTGCCTGGAGGTGGGACAGGGGGCACACTGAAGCTTTCTTT.

This clonotype was picked up many times. The rearrangement links TRBV12-3 or TRBV12-4 to TRBJ2-7; unclear D gene. This CDR3 is 15 amino acids long. The V gene lost 5 bases and the J gene lost 4 bases, with 18 bases spanning the gap. Here the CDR3 reads CASSPSDPIPYEQYF. The DNA for the CDR3 is TGTGCCAGCAGTCCATCGGACCCGATCCCTTACGAGCAGTACTTC.

This clonotype has at least ten counts. The chain combines TRBV7-2 with TRBJ2-2; D is undetermined. V lost 2 bases and J lost 3, with 13 bases in between. The CDR3 covers 16 residues. The V gene's germline CDR1 is SGHTA and CDR2 FQGNSA. CDR3 in DNA: TGTGCCAGCAGCTTATGGACCCAAGGTGACACCGGGGAGCTGTTTTTT. It translates to CASSLWTQGDTGELFF.

This clonotype was detected many times. The rearrangement joins TRBV20-1 to TRBJ2-2; D not certain. V lost 6 bases, J lost 7 bases, and 12 bases lay in between. The CDR3 has 12 residues. Germline V lookup: CDR1 DFQATT, CDR2 SNEGSKA (reference sequence). The CDR3 protein is CSAPTVRGELFF. CDR3 sequence (DNA): TGCAGTGCACCGACGGTACGCGGGGAGCTGTTTTTT.

This clonotype has at least ten counts. The genes are TRBV29-1 and TRBJ2-7; 12 nucleotides agree with TRBD2. V lost 4 bases, J lost 7 bases, and 8 bases stayed unmatched. Per the germline V gene, CDR1 is SQVTM and CDR2 is ANQGSEA. The CDR3 is 14 amino acids. The CDR3 sequence is CSVVPSTSGGEQYF. The CDR3 DNA reads TGCAGCGTTGTGCCGTCCACTAGCGGGGGGGAGCAGTACTTC.

This clonotype was observed many times. This chain links TRBV6-5 with TRBJ1-5; D unresolved. Trimming left V 3 bases short and J 5 bases short, with 8 bases between. Germline loops: CDR1 MNHEY, CDR2 SVGAGI. The CDR3 runs to 13 residues. Written as DNA, the CDR3 is TGTGCCAGCAGTTATAGCAGTTATCAGCCCCAGCATTTT. This codes for CASSYSSYQPQHF.

V usage is TRBV3-1 and J usage is TRBJ2-1; TRBD1 agrees at 9 bases. CDR3 length: 14 residues. Per germline, CDR1 LGHDT and CDR2 YNNKEL (reference sequence). The junction had 9 bases not matched to a gene; V was cut back by 4 bases and J by 11 bases. Here the CDR3 reads CASSLQGTGQKQFF. In DNA, the CDR3 is TGTGCCAGCAGCCTACAAGGGACAGGGCAGAAGCAGTTCTTC.

This clonotype was observed a handful of times. The V call is TRBV4-1, the J call TRBJ2-7; TRBD1 matches at 8 bases. Germline values: CDR1 MGHRA, CDR2 YSYEKL. This CDR3 is built from 17 residues. V was clipped by 3 bases and J by 2 bases; unmatched bases: 12. This chain's CDR3 is CASSQGYHGTGAYEQYF. The CDR3 coding sequence is TGCGCCAGCAGCCAGGGATATCACGGGACAGGCGCCTACGAGCAGTACTTC.

This clonotype occurred many times. The chain couples TRBV12-3 or TRBV12-4 to TRBJ1-3; no definite D call. V shed 1 base and J shed 4 bases, with 8 bases lying between them. The CDR3 contains 14 residues. CDR3 amino acids: CASSLVPNGNTIYF. The DNA of the CDR3 is TGTGCCAGCAGTTTAGTTCCCAACGGAAACACCATATATTTT.

Comments on this clonotype: With a much larger clone just one base away, this may be a read error. The chain couples TRBV19 to TRBJ2-7; TRBD2 matches 7 bases. This CDR3 contains 14 residues. The germline CDR1 and CDR2 sequences are LNHDA and SQIVND (reference sequence). The chain's CDR3 is CVTKGDPWEGEQYF. The DNA of the CDR3 is TGTGTCACCAAAGGGGACCCTTGGGAGGGCGAGCAGTACTTC.